This T cell receptor (beta chain) was sequenced for a study of T-cell reconstitution after alpha-beta-depleted transplantation in children (TCRdb year 2016). General notes on the study: The study quantitatively tracked T-cell immune reconstitution after TCRalphabeta/CD19-depleted allogeneic hematopoietic cell transplantation in children using TCR repertoire profiling.

Receptors were amplified or captured by PCR. This sample was sequenced with an Illumina HiSeq 2500. TCR libraries were prepared with molecular barcoding, using unique molecular identifiers to normalize TCRbeta repertoire quantification. TCRdb reanalyzed the raw reads on its own, using fastp at Q25 for trimming and MiXCR for clone calling, and kept in-frame beta chains. Each CDR3 protein gets just one entry, which takes the most common genes and DNA from the rows behind it. This sample gives roughly 30,000 distinct CDR3 sequences in total; approximately 6.5% of them show up just once. The ten largest clones capture over 25% of the sample. This clonotype appeared many times. No antigen is known for it. The record has no base qualities; no much larger clone is one base away. The intended sense of this specimen's time point label: day 60 (about 2 months) after transplantation. The label giving this sample's treatment or condition can be read as: allogeneic hematopoietic cell transplantation with graft depleted of TCRalphabeta T cells and CD19 B cells. Transplant recipients were children who received TCRalphabeta/CD19-depleted allogeneic hematopoietic cell grafts.

What the study reported, not specific to this receptor: Over subsequent months, a decline in hyperexpanded clone frequencies was noted, and after one year, T-cell counts and TCRbeta diversity were mostly ascribed to newly produced T cells. The apparently early alphabetaT-cell count recovery about two months after transplant was reportedly dependent on only several hundred rapidly expanded clones derived from non-depleted graft cells. In some patients, the high TCRbeta diversity seen at day 60 was put down to recipient T cells and intrathymic progenitors that had survived conditioning.

Trimming removed 6 bases from V and 0 bases from J, leaving 8 bases between the germline ends. CDR1 is given as LNHDA and CDR2 as SQIVND, both from the germline V gene (reference sequence). The cysteine opens and the phenylalanine closes a CDR3 of 13 amino acids. Only CDR3 DNA is held: 39 bases, read in frame from base 1. The rearranged chain carries TRBV19 and TRBJ1-1; no D gene call is confident. This TCR was recovered from a child less than two years old who had a stem cell transplant for acute myeloid leukemia, so the T cells may come from the graft donor. Specimen: peripheral blood, collected 60 days after TCRalphabeta/CD19-depleted stem cell transplant. Here is the DNA: TGTGCCAGTAGCGGTATTATGAACACTGAAGCTTTCTTT. Its translation is CASSGIMNTEAFF.